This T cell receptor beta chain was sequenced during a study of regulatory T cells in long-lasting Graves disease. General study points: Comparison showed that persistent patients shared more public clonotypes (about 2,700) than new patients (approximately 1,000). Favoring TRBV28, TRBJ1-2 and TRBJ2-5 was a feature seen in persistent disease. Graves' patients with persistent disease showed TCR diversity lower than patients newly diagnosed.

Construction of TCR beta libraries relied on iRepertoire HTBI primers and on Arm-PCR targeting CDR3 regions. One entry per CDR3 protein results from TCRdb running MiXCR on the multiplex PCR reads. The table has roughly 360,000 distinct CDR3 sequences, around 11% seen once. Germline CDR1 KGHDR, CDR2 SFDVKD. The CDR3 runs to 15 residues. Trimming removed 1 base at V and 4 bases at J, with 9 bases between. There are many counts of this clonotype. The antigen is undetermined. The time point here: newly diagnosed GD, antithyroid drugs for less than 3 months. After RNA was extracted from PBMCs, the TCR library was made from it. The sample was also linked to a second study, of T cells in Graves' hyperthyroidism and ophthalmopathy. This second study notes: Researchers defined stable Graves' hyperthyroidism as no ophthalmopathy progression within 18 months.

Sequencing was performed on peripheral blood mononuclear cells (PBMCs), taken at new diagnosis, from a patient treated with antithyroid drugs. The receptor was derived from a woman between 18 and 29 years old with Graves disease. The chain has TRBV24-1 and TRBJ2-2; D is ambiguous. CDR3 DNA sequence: TGTGCCACCAGTGATTTACAACGATCCACCGGGGAGCTGTTTTTT. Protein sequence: CATSDLQRSTGELFF.